Listed below are T cell receptor beta chains from one sample, sequenced in a study of chemoradiotherapy in HPV16-positive cancers. This table comes from immunoSEQ multiplex PCR, and its TCRdb copy is limited to in-frame clones, with some not included. Among about 3,400 clones listed, approximately 94% were seen once. The sample was collected from a patient who underwent chemoradiotherapy. Every receptor here comes from a human donor with HPV-associated anogenital cancer. Each CDR3 is given with its conserved first and last residue. D genes are given only for firm matches. Rows give clone size only sometimes, using once, few, many, or a class for an expanded clone.

j_gene,abundance,len,v_gene,d_gene,CDR3aa,CDR3nt
TRBJ1-1,few,13,TRBV28,.,CASSENLVMKAFF,TGTGCCAGCAGTGAAAATCTTGTCATGAAAGCTTTCTTT
TRBJ2-3,.,15,TRBV30,.,CAWSVSGGQGRTQYF,TGTGCCTGGAGTGTTTCGGGGGGCCAGGGTAGAACGCAGTATTTT
TRBJ2-3,.,17,TRBV5-4,TRBD2,CASSAASSGGGTDTQYF,TGTGCCAGCAGCGCCGCCTCTAGCGGGGGGGGCACAGATACGCAGTATTTT
TRBJ1-1,.,16,TRBV2,TRBD1,CASSEWGQGSSTEAFF,TGTGCCAGCAGTGAGTGGGGACAGGGTTCTTCCACTGAAGCTTTCTTT
TRBJ1-6,.,14,TRBV25-1,TRBD1,CASSEWDRTSPLHF,TGTGCCAGCAGTGAGTGGGACAGAACCTCACCCCTCCACTTT
TRBJ2-2,.,13,TRBV7-7,.,CASSPGLTGELFF,TGTGCTAGCAGCCCAGGGCTTACCGGGGAGCTGTTTTTT
TRBJ1-2,.,13,TRBV7-9,.,CASSLGRDYGYTF,TGTGCCAGCAGCTTGGGGCGGGACTATGGCTACACCTTC
TRBJ1-1,.,14,TRBV7-6,.,CASSDGTGSTEAFF,TGTGCCAGCAGCGATGGAACAGGGAGCACTGAAGCTTTCTTT
TRBJ2-6,.,16,TRBV11-2,.,CASSLEGAPGANVLTF,TGTGCCAGCAGCTTAGAAGGGGCTCCAGGGGCCAACGTCCTGACTTTC
TRBJ1-1,.,13,TRBV29-1,.,CSVGPGFNTEAFF,TGCAGCGTTGGGCCGGGCTTTAACACTGAAGCTTTCTTT
TRBJ1-1,.,16,TRBV7-9,TRBD1,CASSYPRDRGNTEAFF,TGTGCCAGCAGCTACCCCAGGGACAGGGGGAACACTGAAGCTTTCTTT
TRBJ1-2,few,14,TRBV27,.,CASSLLQEGYGYTF,TGTGCCAGCAGTTTATTGCAGGAGGGCTATGGCTACACCTTC
TRBJ1-2,.,14,TRBV7-3,.,CASTSGGDLYGYTF,TGTGCCAGCACCAGTGGGGGGGACCTCTATGGCTACACCTTC
TRBJ1-4,.,14,TRBV28,TRBD1,CASRDTGANEKLFF,TGTGCCAGCAGAGACACAGGGGCAAATGAAAAACTGTTTTTT
TRBJ1-3,.,15,TRBV14,TRBD1,CASSEQGARVNTIYF,TGTGCCAGCAGCGAACAGGGGGCGCGGGTAAACACCATATATTTT
TRBJ1-5,.,15,TRBV2,TRBD1,CASSEAGTANQPQHF,TGTGCCAGCAGTGAAGCTGGGACAGCGAATCAGCCCCAGCATTTT
TRBJ2-5,once,15,TRBV6-1,.,CASSELQGRGETQYF,TGTGCCAGCAGTGAACTACAGGGTCGTGGTGAGACCCAGTACTTC
TRBJ1-5,.,13,TRBV5-1,.,CATRGDPNQPQHF,TGCGCCACCCGCGGGGACCCTAATCAGCCCCAGCATTTT
TRBJ1-2,once,14,TRBV6-1,.,CASSEPGLLYGYTF,TGTGCCAGCAGTGAACCGGGACTGCTTTATGGCTACACCTTC
TRBJ1-6,.,14,TRBV27,.,CASSLSGINSPLHF,TGTGCCAGCAGTTTATCAGGGATAAATTCACCCCTCCACTTT
TRBJ1-5,.,15,TRBV10-3,.,CAISESDYSNQPQHF,TGTGCCATCAGTGAATCGGATTATAGCAATCAGCCCCAGCATTTT
TRBJ2-5,.,16,TRBV6-1,.,CASSGITGTLQETQYF,TGTGCCAGCAGTGGAATTACCGGGACCCTCCAAGAGACCCAGTACTTC
TRBJ2-7,.,13,TRBV14,TRBD1,CASRQTGAHEQYF,TGTGCCAGCAGACAGACAGGGGCCCACGAGCAGTACTTC
TRBJ1-2,.,16,TRBV27,.,CASSLLSGPTNYGYTF,TGTGCCAGCAGTCTCCTTTCGGGGCCTACTAACTATGGCTACACCTTC